One and the same sample provided the 22 T cell receptor beta chains below, sequenced in a study of a mutant IDH1 vaccine in newly diagnosed glioma. Sequenced by immunoSEQ multiplex PCR; TCRdb stores in-frame clones only, minus some. The sample carries under 65,000 clones, roughly 80% recorded once. Specified time point: baseline, week 1 (first vaccination visit). Treatment described: pre-vaccination baseline after standard-of-care therapy. Sequencing used PBMCs, obtained from a glioma patient treated with radiotherapy, temozolomide or both. Every receptor here comes from a woman aged 35 to 49 with glioma.

This rearrangement joins TRBV2 to TRBJ1-2; D might be TRBD1 (5 bases). Germline V gives CDR1 SNHLY, CDR2 FYNNEI. V lost 6 bases, J lost 2 bases, and 13 bases lay in between. The CDR3 loop spans 14 amino acids. The CDR3 DNA follows: TGTGCCAGCAGCCCCCAAGAGGGGAACTATGGCTACACCTTC. Its protein product is CASSPQEGNYGYTF.

This sequence joins TRBV7-8 and TRBJ1-4; D remains unclear. CDR1 is SGHVS and CDR2 is FQNEAQ in the germline V gene. Trimming pared 2 bases from V and 7 bases from J, leaving 8 bases between. The CDR3 loop spans 13 amino acids. The CDR3 bases are TGTGCCAGCAGCTTACCCCCCGGTGAAAAACTGTTTTTT. This encodes CASSLPPGEKLFF.

The chain combines TRBV10-3 with TRBJ2-6, with D possibly matching TRBD2 (6 bases). Looked up from germline, CDR1 is ENHRY and CDR2 is SYGVKD. Trimming left V 10 bases short and J 1 base short, with 26 bases between. This CDR3 comprises 19 residues. Here the CDR3 reads CATAERGVGEVSGANVLTF. The CDR3 bases are TGTGCCACTGCGGAGCGCGGGGTAGGGGAGGTATCTGGGGCCAACGTCCTGACTTTC.

The chain combines TRBV7-2 with TRBJ1-4; D is undetermined. V gave up 4 bases and J gave up 0 bases, with 9 bases separating them. Germline assignment: CDR1 SGHTA and CDR2 FQGNSA. This CDR3 is 15 amino acids long. The CDR3 DNA follows: TGTGCCAGCAGCTCACAGCATGCAACTAATGAAAAACTGTTTTTT. It encodes CASSSQHATNEKLFF.

The J gene is TRBJ1-2, the V gene TRBV7-9; TRBD1 aligns across 10 bases. The CDR3 is 15 residues long. The V gene's germline CDR1 is SEHNR and CDR2 FQNEAQ (reference sequence). The junction had 6 bases not matched to a gene; V was cut back by 4 bases and J by 4 bases. CDR3 nucleotide sequence: TGTGCCAGCAGCTCGACAGGGGGCCTCCTCTATGGCTACACCTTC. It is translated as CASSSTGGLLYGYTF.

V is TRBV6-5 and J is TRBJ1-2; D not resolved. This CDR3 has 14 amino acids. V shed 0 bases and J shed 0 bases, with 5 bases lying between them. Germline V gives CDR1 MNHEY, CDR2 SVGAGI. CDR3 sequence: CASSYSNSNYGYTF. The CDR3 bases are TGTGCCAGCAGTTACTCGAATTCTAACTATGGCTACACCTTC.

This chain uses TRBV7-8 with TRBJ2-2; D perhaps matches TRBD1 (5 bases). CDR1 and CDR2 (germline): SGHVS, FQNEAQ. The CDR3 is 14 residues long. The ends were cut back, 3 bases at V and 1 base at J, with 6 bases in the middle. The CDR3 reads CASSLTENTGELFF. CDR3 coding DNA: TGTGCCAGCAGCTTGACAGAGAACACCGGGGAGCTGTTTTTT. The variable domain in full, with the rest retrieved from reference TRBV7-8 and TRBJ2-2, is GAGVSQSPRYKVAKRGQDVALRCDPISGHVSLFWYQQALGQGPEFLTYFQNEAQLDKSGLPSDRFFAERPEGSVSTLKIQRTQQEDSAVYLCASSLTENTGELFFGEGSRLTVL.

The rearrangement joins TRBV12-5 to TRBJ1-5; no reliable D call. Germline lookup yields CDR1 LGHNT and CDR2 FRNRAP. V lost 2 bases and J lost 5, with 13 bases in between. The CDR3 length is 15 residues. The CDR3 coding sequence is TGTGCTAGTGGTTTGTTCCCGACGGGGTATCAGCCCCAGCATTTT. This gives the protein CASGLFPTGYQPQHF.

V is TRBV11-2 and J is TRBJ1-6, with TRBD1 matching over 7 bases. Germline V gene lookup returns CDR1 SGHAT and CDR2 FQNNGV. Trimming cost V 1 base and J 7 bases; bases outside gene matches: 10. CDR3 length equals 17 residues. The CDR3 protein is CASSLALMGQSNSPLHF. CDR3 nucleotide sequence: TGTGCCAGCAGCTTAGCGCTGATGGGACAGTCGAATTCACCCCTCCACTTT.

The V call is TRBV6-5, the J call TRBJ1-6; D not resolved. V was clipped by 2 bases and J by 7 bases, with 15 bases between them. Germline V gives CDR1 MNHEY, CDR2 SVGAGI. The CDR3 runs 16 residues. CDR3 residues: CASSYAPGTINSPLHF. The DNA for the CDR3 is TGTGCCAGCAGTTACGCCCCAGGAACCATAAATTCACCCCTCCACTTT.

This clone came up a few times. The CDR3 bases are TGTGCCAGCAGCGTAGCGGGGGGCTCCTACAATGAGCAGTTCTTC. Protein sequence: CASSVAGGSYNEQFF. The chain is built from TRBV9 and TRBJ2-1, with 7 nucleotides matching TRBD2. Germline assignment: CDR1 SGDLS and CDR2 YYNGEE. There are 15 residues in the CDR3. V gave up 0 bases and J gave up 0 bases; unmatched junction bases: 0.

The rearrangement links TRBV5-6 to TRBJ1-1; tentative D call: TRBD1 (6 bases). The germline V gene has CDR1 SGHDT and CDR2 YYEEEE. CDR3 length equals 12 residues. V was cut by 2 bases and J by 11 bases, with 13 bases left in between. The CDR3 nucleotides read TGTGCCAGCAGCTTAGACAGGCTGGCGGCTTTCTTT. This sequence encodes CASSLDRLAAFF.

With respect to this clone: Other DNA sequences in this specimen translate into the identical CDR3. V and J are TRBV5-1 and TRBJ2-5; D perhaps matches TRBD2 (7 bases). Trimming left V 0 bases short and J 3 bases short, with 9 bases between. Germline lookup yields CDR1 SGHRS and CDR2 YFSETQ. This CDR3 has 14 residues. The CDR3 nucleotides are TGCGCCAGCAGCTTGGCGGGGGGCGAAGAGACCCAGTACTTC. Protein: CASSLAGGEETQYF.

This clone was observed once. This sequence joins TRBV9 and TRBJ2-1; 7 positions agree with TRBD2. The CDR3 loop spans 15 amino acids. The germline V gene has CDR1 SGDLS and CDR2 YYNGEE. V lost 2 bases and J lost 2; bases outside the gene matches: 4. The CDR3 loop reads CASSVLSGTYNEQFF. The DNA of the CDR3 is TGTGCCAGCAGCGTTCTAAGCGGGACCTACAATGAGCAGTTCTTC.

This sequence joins TRBV4-3 and TRBJ2-7; D is possibly TRBD1 (5 bases). Germline CDR1 is LGHNA and CDR2 is YSLEER. The CDR3 consists of 15 residues. Trimming removed 1 base from V and 5 bases from J, with 15 bases in between. The CDR3 loop is CASSQGPGIHHEQYF. The CDR3, as DNA: TGCGCCAGCAGCCAAGGGCCAGGGATCCACCACGAGCAGTACTTC.

The chain joins TRBV4-3 to TRBJ2-1; the D gene is possibly TRBD2 (5 bases). The V gene's germline CDR1 is LGHNA and CDR2 YSLEER. Trimming cost V 5 bases and J 9 bases, with 11 bases left between them. The CDR3 has 12 residues. The CDR3 loop reads CASSRTDFEQFF. CDR3 DNA: TGCGCCAGCAGCAGGACGGACTTTGAGCAGTTCTTC.

The rearrangement links TRBV5-6 to TRBJ2-7, with D maybe TRBD1 (7 bases). Germline V gene data show CDR1 as SGHDT and CDR2 as YYEEEE. Trimming removed 4 bases from V and 6 bases from J, with 8 bases in between. The CDR3 extends over 11 amino acids. CDR3 residues: CASSQGGEQYF. CDR3 sequence (DNA): TGTGCCAGCAGCCAGGGGGGCGAGCAGTACTTC.

The rearrangement links TRBV30 to TRBJ1-1; D perhaps matches TRBD1 (5 bases). CDR3 length: 17 amino acids. Germline V CDR1 and CDR2: GTSNPN, SVGIG (reference sequence). V was cut by 1 base and J by 4 bases, with 22 bases left in between. The CDR3, as DNA: TGTGCCTGGAGTGGCCTCGGGGGTCCGGCTTTGGGCACTGAAGCTTTCTTT. Residues: CAWSGLGGPALGTEAFF.

The genes are TRBV5-1 and TRBJ2-3; weak D call: TRBD2 (6 bases). CDR1 and CDR2 from the germline V gene are SGHRS and YFSETQ. The CDR3 length is 14 residues. Between the trimmed V and J ends, which lost 4 bases and 1 base, there was a span of 10 bases. The CDR3 sequence is CASSLGTRTDTQYF. Written as DNA, the CDR3 is TGCGCCAGCAGCCTCGGGACTCGCACAGATACGCAGTATTTT.

This clone was seen more than once but under ten times. The rearrangement uses TRBV5-6 and TRBJ1-1; D remains ambiguous. The germline CDR1 and CDR2 sequences are SGHDT and YYEEEE. There are 12 residues in the CDR3. Trimming pared 4 bases from V and 7 bases from J, leaving 11 bases between. CDR3 loop: CASSRAGVEAFF. CDR3 coding DNA: TGTGCCAGCAGCCGGGCCGGGGTTGAAGCTTTCTTT.

The chain couples TRBV30 to TRBJ2-7; D may be TRBD1 (6 bases). This CDR3 comprises 12 residues. Trimming removed 7 bases from V and 0 bases from J, with 10 bases in between. The germline gives CDR1 GTSNPN, CDR2 SVGIG (reference sequence). The CDR3 is CALVQGSYEQYF. The CDR3 DNA sequence: TGTGCCTTGGTACAGGGCTCCTACGAGCAGTACTTC. The whole variable domain, filled in from reference TRBV30 and TRBJ2-7, reads SQTIHQWPATLVQPVGSPLSLECTVEGTSNPNLYWYRQAAGRGLQLLFYSVGIGQISSEVPQNLSASRPQDRQFILSSKKLLLSDSGFYLCALVQGSYEQYFGPGTRLTVT.

This clone was detected only a few times. V and J are TRBV11-2 and TRBJ1-5; the D gene is possibly TRBD1 (5 bases). CDR3 length: 13 residues. Germline CDR1 SGHAT, CDR2 FQNNGV. The V gene lost 1 base and the J gene lost 5 bases, with 6 bases spanning the gap. The CDR3 spells CASSLGGHQPQHF. The DNA for the CDR3 is TGTGCCAGCAGCTTAGGGGGACATCAGCCCCAGCATTTT.